This T cell receptor beta chain was observed in a study of radiation and T cells in renal cell carcinoma. About the study: Nephrectomy followed 15 Gy stereotactic body radiation by 4 weeks.

The CDR3 is made up of 14 amino acids. The germline V gene has CDR1 LNHDA and CDR2 SQIVND (reference sequence). Between the trimmed V and J ends, which lost 5 bases and 1 base, there was a span of 12 bases. Indicated time point: blood 2 weeks post-SBRT. The treatment denotes: 15 Gy SBRT to primary tumor, nephrectomy 4 weeks later. Only in-frame clones appear in the TCRdb table, and some are missing; sequencing was by immunoSEQ multiplex PCR. In the table there are about 130,000 clones, about 81% of which are singletons. V is TRBV19 and J is TRBJ2-7; D gene ambiguous. This clonotype was sampled from a woman in her sixties or seventies with renal cell carcinoma. Sequences were derived from blood, sampled from a patient whose treatment included radiotherapy and nephrectomy. CDR3 region: CASSPRASSYEQYF. The CDR3 DNA reads as TGTGCCAGTAGTCCCCGGGCCAGTTCCTACGAGCAGTACTTC.